The sequence of this TCR beta chain was determined in a study of cytomegalovirus exposure and HLA in healthy donors. With regard to this clone: As yet, its antigen is unknown.

The study's findings and limits: Cytomegalovirus status was reportedly diagnosed by the classifier with high sensitivity and specificity. Many donors carried some public TCRs, although rarity characterized most TCR sequences. Associated with cytomegalovirus, according to the listing, were 170 or so TCR beta chains.

Produced via immunoSEQ multiplex PCR; TCRdb's table is partial and in-frame only. This table has about 130,000 clones, approximately 89% appearing once. J was trimmed by 4 bases and V by 0 bases; bases with no gene match: 11. The germline CDR1 and CDR2 sequences are MNHEY and SMNVEV (reference sequence). This CDR3 has 17 residues. The chain carries TRBV27 and TRBJ1-2; 7 nucleotides match TRBD1. The sequenced sample consisted of PBMCs. The clonotype originates from a woman aged 18-29 years in good health and CMV-seronegative. This CDR3 is CASSLSTTSGQSYGYTF. The CDR3 coding sequence is TGTGCCAGCAGTTTATCGACGACTTCGGGACAGTCCTATGGCTACACCTTC.